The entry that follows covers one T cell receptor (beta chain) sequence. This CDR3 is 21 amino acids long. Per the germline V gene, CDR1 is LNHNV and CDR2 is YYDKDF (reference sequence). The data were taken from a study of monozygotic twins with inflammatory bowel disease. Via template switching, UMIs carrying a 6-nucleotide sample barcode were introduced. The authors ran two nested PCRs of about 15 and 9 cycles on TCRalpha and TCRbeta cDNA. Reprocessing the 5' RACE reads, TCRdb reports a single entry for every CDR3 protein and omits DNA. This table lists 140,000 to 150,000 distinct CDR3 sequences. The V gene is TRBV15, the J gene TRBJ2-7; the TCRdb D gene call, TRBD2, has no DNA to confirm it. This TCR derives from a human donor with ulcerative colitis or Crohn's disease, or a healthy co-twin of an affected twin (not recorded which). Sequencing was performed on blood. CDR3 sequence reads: CATKNLTGFLGREEKGYEQYF.